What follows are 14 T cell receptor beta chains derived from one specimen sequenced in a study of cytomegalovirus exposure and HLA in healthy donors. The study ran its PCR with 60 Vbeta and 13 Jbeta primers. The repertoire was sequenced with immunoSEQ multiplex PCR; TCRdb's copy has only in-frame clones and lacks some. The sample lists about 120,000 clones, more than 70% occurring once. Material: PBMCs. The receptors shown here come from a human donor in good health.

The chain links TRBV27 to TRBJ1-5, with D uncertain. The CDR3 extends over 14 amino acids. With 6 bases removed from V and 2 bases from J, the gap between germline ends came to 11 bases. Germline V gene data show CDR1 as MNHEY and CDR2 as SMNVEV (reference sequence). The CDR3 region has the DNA TGTGCCAGCAGGCCGGGAGTACGCAATCAGCCCCAGCATTTT. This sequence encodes CASRPGVRNQPQHF.

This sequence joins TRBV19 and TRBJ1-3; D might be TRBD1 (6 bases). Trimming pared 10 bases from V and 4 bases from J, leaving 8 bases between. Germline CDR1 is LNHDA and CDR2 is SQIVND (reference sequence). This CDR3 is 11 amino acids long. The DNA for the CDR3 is TGTGCCACCGGACAGGGAAACACCATATATTTT. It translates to CATGQGNTIYF. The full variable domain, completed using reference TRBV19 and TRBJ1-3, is DGGITQSPKYLFRKEGQNVTLSCEQNLNHDAMYWYRQDPGQGLRLIYYSQIVNDFQKGDIAEGYSVSREKKESFPLTVTSAQKNPTAFYLCATGQGNTIYFGEGSWLTVV.

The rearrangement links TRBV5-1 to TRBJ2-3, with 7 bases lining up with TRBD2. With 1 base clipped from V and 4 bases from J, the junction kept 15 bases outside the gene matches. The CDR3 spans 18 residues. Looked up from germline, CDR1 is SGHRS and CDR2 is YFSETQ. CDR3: CASSLTVGGLKEADTQYF. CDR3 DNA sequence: TGCGCCAGCAGCTTGACGGTTGGGGGACTAAAGGAGGCAGATACGCAGTATTTT.

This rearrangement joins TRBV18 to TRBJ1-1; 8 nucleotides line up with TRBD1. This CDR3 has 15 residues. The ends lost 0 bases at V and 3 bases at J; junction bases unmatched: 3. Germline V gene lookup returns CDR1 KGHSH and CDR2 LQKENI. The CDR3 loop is CASSPPDRVDTEAFF. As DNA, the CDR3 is TGTGCCAGCTCACCACCGGACAGGGTGGACACTGAAGCTTTCTTT.

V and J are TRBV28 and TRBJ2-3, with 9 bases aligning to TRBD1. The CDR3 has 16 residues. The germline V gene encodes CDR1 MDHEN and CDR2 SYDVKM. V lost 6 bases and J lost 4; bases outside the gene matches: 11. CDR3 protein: CASSRVGTGFSDTQYF. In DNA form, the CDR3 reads TGTGCCAGCAGCCGGGTCGGGACAGGGTTTTCAGATACGCAGTATTTT.

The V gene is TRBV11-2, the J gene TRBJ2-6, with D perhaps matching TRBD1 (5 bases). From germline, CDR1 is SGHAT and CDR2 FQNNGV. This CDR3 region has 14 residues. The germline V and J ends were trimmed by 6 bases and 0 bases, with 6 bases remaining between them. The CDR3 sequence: CASSRGSGANVLTF. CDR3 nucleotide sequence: TGTGCCAGCAGTAGGGGCTCTGGGGCCAACGTCCTGACTTTC.

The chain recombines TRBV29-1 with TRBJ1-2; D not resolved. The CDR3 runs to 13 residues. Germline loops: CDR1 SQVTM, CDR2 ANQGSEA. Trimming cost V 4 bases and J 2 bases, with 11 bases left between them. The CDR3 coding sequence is TGCAGCGTTGGGCAGAATTCCAACTATGGCTACACCTTC. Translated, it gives CSVGQNSNYGYTF.

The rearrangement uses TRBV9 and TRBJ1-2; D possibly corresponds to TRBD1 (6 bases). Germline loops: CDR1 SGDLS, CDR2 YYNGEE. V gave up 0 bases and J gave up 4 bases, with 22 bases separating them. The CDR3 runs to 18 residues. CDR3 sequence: CASSVALPGQPMPYGYTF. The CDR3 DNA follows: TGTGCCAGCAGCGTAGCTCTACCAGGACAGCCCATGCCCTATGGCTACACCTTC.

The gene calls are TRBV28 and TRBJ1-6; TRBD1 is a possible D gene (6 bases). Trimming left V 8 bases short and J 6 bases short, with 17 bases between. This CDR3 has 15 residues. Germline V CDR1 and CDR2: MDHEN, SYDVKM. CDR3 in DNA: TGTGCCAGCTTGAACCCCGGACAGCCTAATTCACCCCTCCACTTT. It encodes CASLNPGQPNSPLHF.

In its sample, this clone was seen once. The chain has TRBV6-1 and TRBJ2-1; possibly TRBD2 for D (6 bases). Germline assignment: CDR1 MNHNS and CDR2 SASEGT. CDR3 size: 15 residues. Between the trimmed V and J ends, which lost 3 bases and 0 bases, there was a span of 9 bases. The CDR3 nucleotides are TGTGCCAGCAGTGACGGACTAAACTCCTACAATGAGCAGTTCTTC. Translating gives CASSDGLNSYNEQFF.

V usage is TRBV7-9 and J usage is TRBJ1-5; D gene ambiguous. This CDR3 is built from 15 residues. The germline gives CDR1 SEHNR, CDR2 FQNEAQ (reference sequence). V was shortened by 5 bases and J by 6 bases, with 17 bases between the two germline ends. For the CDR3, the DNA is TGTGCCAGCAGCCGTCTTAATGAGGAGAGTCAGCCCCAGCATTTT. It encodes CASSRLNEESQPQHF.

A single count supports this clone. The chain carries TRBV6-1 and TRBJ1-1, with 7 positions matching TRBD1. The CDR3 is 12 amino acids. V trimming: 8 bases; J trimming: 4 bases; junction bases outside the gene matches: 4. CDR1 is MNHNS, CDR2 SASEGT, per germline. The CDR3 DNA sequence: TGTGCCAGCCACAGGGGTAGCACTGAAGCTTTCTTT. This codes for CASHRGSTEAFF.

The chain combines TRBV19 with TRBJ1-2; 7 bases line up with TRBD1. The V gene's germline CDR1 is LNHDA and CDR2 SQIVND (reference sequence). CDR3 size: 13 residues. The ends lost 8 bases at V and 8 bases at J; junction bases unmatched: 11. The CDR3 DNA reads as TGTGCCAGTTATTCCTGGAGGACAGGAGGCTACACCTTC. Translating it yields CASYSWRTGGYTF.

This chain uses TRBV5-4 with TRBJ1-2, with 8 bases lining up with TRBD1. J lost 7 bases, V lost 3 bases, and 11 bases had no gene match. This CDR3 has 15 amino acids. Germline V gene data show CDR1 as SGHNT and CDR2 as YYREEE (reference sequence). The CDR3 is CASSWGGQGAFGYTF. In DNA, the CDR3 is TGTGCCAGCAGCTGGGGCGGGCAGGGGGCTTTTGGCTACACCTTC.